This T cell receptor (beta chain) was recorded in a study of shared clonotypes between healthy human individuals (dated by TCRdb to the early 2020s). Some background on the complete study: Two women and a few men aged 18 to 49 years were included in the cohort. For each donor, CD4 naive and CD4 memory were each run on three plates, CD8 naive on two plates, and CD8 memory on one plate. To estimate repertoire size and how much clonotype sharing occurs between individuals, the study deeply sequenced the blood TCR repertoires of roughly 5 healthy adults. Libraries were prepared and TCR repertoires were sequenced by different laboratories using diverse techniques, in order to increase sequencing depth and limit assay-specific biases. Leukapheresis yielded between about 0.9 and 10 billion PBMCs per donor.

The donors were healthy, HIV-negative adults who had no recently reported acute infections or vaccinations. Every donor was a Caucasian adult living in Nashville, Tennessee, USA. Magnetic negative selection was used to enrich CD4+ T cells, after which naive cells were positively selected on CD45RA and the negative fraction became the memory subset. Blood was obtained by leukapheresis, after which PBMCs were separated by Ficoll-Histopaque density gradient centrifugation and cryopreserved in liquid nitrogen vapor phase. Analytical flow cytometry was used to check the purity and quantity of each magnetically sorted T cell population. Genomic DNA was isolated from each sorted fraction and quantified by UV absorbance on a Nanodrop 2000c. Turning to this clone: The antigen it recognizes is unknown. No much larger clone is present one base from it, and per-base qualities are unavailable.

From a lookup of the germline V gene, CDR1 and CDR2 are SGHVS and FNYEAQ. Clipping removes 5 bases from V and 4 bases from J, with 4 as the unmatched junction base count. The CDR3 goes from the cysteine to the phenylalanine over 14 residues. Here the CDR3 DNA is all that survives: 42 bases in frame from base 1. The research as a whole found: When several donors were compared, the shared fraction of clonotypes was around 5% for naive CD4, less than 4% for naive CD8, 2.3% for memory CD4, and less than 0.45% for memory CD8. Estimated clonotype richness was generally larger for naive than for memory subsets. Because the study included only a small number of donors, the genetic and exposure-history diversity represented was limited. Sampling was limited to blood, and TCR repertoires in tissue likely differ from TCR repertoires in blood. Rarefaction of sorted-subset datasets indicated incomplete sequencing despite the large sequencing depth. Based on pairwise subsampling, the degree of clonotype sharing among donors was expected to be affected by sequencing depth. Higher generation probabilities were observed for clonotypes shared by all four sorted-subset donors than for non-shared clonotypes.

TCR CDR3 regions were amplified from genomic DNA by multiplex PCR using the deep immunoSEQ assay. Extracted genomic DNA from each cell subset was spread evenly across all wells of several immunoSEQ 96-well plates, with each plate serving as a replicate. Each replicate PCR for sorted subsets received about 210 ng genomic DNA, equal to about 30,000 T cell genomes. The purified libraries were quantified using a Qubit 3.0 fluorometer, sized with a Bioanalyzer 2100, and then quantified again using the KAPA Library Quantification kit. Every immunoSEQ 96-well plate was sequenced on a dedicated single-read 150-cycle Illumina NextSeq 550 flow cell. Turning to the authors' computational methods: The immunoSEQ output contained only junctional sequences without quality scores, so filtering could not match that applied to full-length reads. To assign V/J genes and CDR3, sequences were annotated against IMGT germline references using PyIR, a Python wrapper for IgBLAST v1.9. Reads with weak V/J assignments (E-value above 1e-6), missing CDR3, stop codons, out-of-frame junctions, or ambiguous translated residues were removed. V3J clonotypes were defined as sequences sharing an identical inferred V gene, J gene, and CDR3 amino acid sequence. To compute the percentage overlap between repertoires, the number of shared unique clonotypes was divided by the size of the smaller repertoire. Three approaches were used to assess repertoire richness: RTK rarefaction, the Chao1 estimator, and Recon v2.1 estimates of unobserved clonotypes. OLGA was used to compute generation probabilities for all TCRbeta clonotypes that the gDNA method yielded from four donors. The immuneACCESS repertoire file appears here via TCRdb, limited to in-frame rearrangements. These files lack a portion of the clones; in checked studies, under half of the deficit traces to unresolved V genes, and the cause of the others is not known. V, J and clone size were drawn from that table, and D and trimming were deduced from the DNA. Across this sample there are 2 million or so clones, with 85% to 95% seen only once. Clones ranked in the top ten supply 0.13% of the sample.

The chain is assembled from TRBV7-6 and TRBJ2-2; 7 nucleotides in the junction match TRBD1. Sequencing was performed on naive CD4+ T cells sorted from blood. Explained via the paper, the cell subset or site label denotes: CD45RA+ positively selected. This clonotype originated in a man younger than 35 in good health. DNA sequence: TGTGCCAGCAGCCGACAGGGTAGCACCGGGGAGCTGTTTTTT. This translates into CASSRQGSTGELFF.